The next 17 T cell receptor beta chains were all read from a single sample in a study of CD8 T cells in ankylosing spondylitis. Study-level results: A motif in TCR beta, a set of eight highly homologous variants, appeared characteristic of ankylosing spondylitis blood.

Antigens of these TCRs are unknown. MiXCR, applied by TCRdb to the 5' RACE reads, yields one record per CDR3 protein. This sample has fewer than 400,000 distinct CDR3 sequences, with approximately 8.2% found just once. The specimen was blood, either unsorted or a sorted T cell fraction (not recorded which). These receptors were collected from a male donor with ankylosing spondylitis.

This chain uses TRBV20-1 with TRBJ2-5, with a weak D call TRBD2 (6 bases). Germline V gene sequence: CDR1 DFQATT, CDR2 SNEGSKA (reference sequence). CDR3 length equals 16 residues. With 0 bases removed from V and 5 bases from J, the gap between germline ends came to 19 bases. CDR3: CSARDVVAEFQETQYF. The CDR3 DNA reads TGCAGTGCTAGAGATGTGGTAGCGGAGTTCCAGGAGACCCAGTACTTC.

This clonotype appeared a few times. V is TRBV5-1 and J is TRBJ2-4; D ambiguous. CDR1 SGHRS and CDR2 YFSETQ come from the germline V gene. The V end lost 3 bases, the J end lost 1 base, and 14 bases lay between the germline ends. This CDR3 is 16 amino acids long. For the CDR3, the DNA is TGCGCCAGCAGCTCCGGCTTGATGGGCGCCAAAAACATTCAGTACTTC. Encoded protein: CASSSGLMGAKNIQYF.

The chain carries TRBV20-1 and TRBJ2-3, with D tentatively TRBD1 (5 bases). The germline V and J ends were trimmed by 3 bases and 0 bases, with 13 bases remaining between them. The CDR3 extends over 15 amino acids. Looked up from germline, CDR1 is DFQATT and CDR2 is SNEGSKA (reference sequence). CDR3 coding DNA: TGCAGTGCTAGTAAGGGGTACACTAGCACAGATACGCAGTATTTT. Its translation is CSASKGYTSTDTQYF.

V and J are TRBV18 and TRBJ1-2, with D possibly matching TRBD1 (5 bases). From germline, CDR1 is KGHSH and CDR2 LQKENI. There are 13 residues in the CDR3. V lost 8 bases and J 3 bases, leaving 13 bases between the germline ends. The DNA of the CDR3 is TGTGCCAGCACACGGGACGGAGACTATGGCTACACCTTC. Amino acid sequence: CASTRDGDYGYTF. Using reference TRBV18 and TRBJ1-2 for the parts outside the CDR3, the full variable domain is NAGVMQNPRHLVRRRGQEARLRCSPMKGHSHVYWYRQLPEEGLKFMVYLQKENIIDESGMPKERFSAEFPKEGPSILRIQQVVRGDSAAYFCASTRDGDYGYTFGSGTRLTVV.

This clonotype has more than one count but fewer than ten. This chain uses TRBV7-9 with TRBJ1-1; D may be TRBD1 (6 bases). The CDR3 is 15 amino acids. Trimming shortened V by 2 bases and J by 4 bases, and 14 bases separated the two germline ends. Per germline, CDR1 SEHNR and CDR2 FQNEAQ (reference sequence). CDR3: CASSLMGAGGTEAFF. The CDR3, as DNA: TGTGCCAGCAGCTTAATGGGGGCTGGAGGCACTGAAGCTTTCTTT. Full variable domain (remainder filled in from reference TRBV7-9 and TRBJ1-1): DTGVSQNPRHKITKRGQNVTFRCDPISEHNRLYWYRQTLGQGPEFLTYFQNEAQLEKSRLLSDRFSAERPKGSFSTLEIQRTEQGDSAMYLCASSLMGAGGTEAFFGQGTRLTVV.

This clonotype was counted between two and nine times. The rearrangement joins TRBV10-3 to TRBJ2-7, with 8 bases that match TRBD1. The CDR3 sequence is 15 residues long. With 2 bases clipped from V and 1 base from J, the junction kept 4 bases outside the gene matches. Germline loops: CDR1 ENHRY, CDR2 SYGVKD. CDR3 sequence (DNA): TGTGCCATCAGTGAGCAGGGGGCAGTATCCTACGAGCAGTACTTC. This codes for CAISEQGAVSYEQYF.

The V gene is TRBV18, the J gene TRBJ2-2; the D call may be TRBD1 or TRBD2 (6 bases each). Per germline, CDR1 KGHSH and CDR2 LQKENI. The CDR3 consists of 17 residues. Trimming left V 5 bases short and J 3 bases short, with 19 bases between. The CDR3 sequence is CASSARTAQRDTGELFF. Written as DNA, the CDR3 is TGTGCCAGCTCAGCTAGGACAGCCCAGCGGGACACCGGGGAGCTGTTTTTT. The variable domain in full, completed from reference TRBV18 and TRBJ2-2, reads NAGVMQNPRHLVRRRGQEARLRCSPMKGHSHVYWYRQLPEEGLKFMVYLQKENIIDESGMPKERFSAEFPKEGPSILRIQQVVRGDSAAYFCASSARTAQRDTGELFFGEGSRLTVL.

This clonotype was seen a few times. The chain couples TRBV28 to TRBJ1-3; possible D gene TRBD1, 5 bases. There are 17 residues in the CDR3. Germline assignment: CDR1 MDHEN and CDR2 SYDVKM. Trimming removed 2 bases at V and 0 bases at J, with 14 bases between. CDR3 sequence reads: CASSLSGAAHSGNTIYF. The CDR3 bases are TGTGCCAGCAGTTTAAGCGGGGCGGCACACTCTGGAAACACCATATATTTT.

The chain has TRBV29-1 and TRBJ1-1; no reliable D call. Trimming took off 8 bases at V and 3 bases at J, with 16 bases between the two ends. CDR1 and CDR2 (germline): SQVTM, ANQGSEA. This CDR3 spans 13 amino acids. The CDR3 nucleotides read TGCAGCATCCGGGTCCACCGTTACACTGAAGCTTTCTTT. This translates into CSIRVHRYTEAFF.

This clonotype appeared a few times. This rearrangement joins TRBV7-3 to TRBJ2-2; TRBD2 matches at 7 bases. The trim removed 2 bases at V and 4 bases at J, leaving 4 bases unmatched. The CDR3 covers 15 residues. Germline CDR1 and CDR2: SGHTA and FQGTGA. The CDR3 DNA reads TGTGCCAGCAGCTTAGGCGGGAGAACCACCGGGGAGCTGTTTTTT. Translating gives CASSLGGRTTGELFF.

J is TRBJ2-1 and V is TRBV7-3; 10 bases are shared with TRBD2. This CDR3 has 16 amino acids. CDR1 is SGHTA, CDR2 FQGTGA, per germline. Trimming removed 1 base from V and 3 bases from J; junction bases left unmatched: 3. This CDR3 reads CASSLRRTSGYNEQFF. The CDR3 coding sequence is TGTGCCAGCAGCTTAAGGAGGACTAGCGGCTACAATGAGCAGTTCTTC.

This clonotype was seen many times. DNA of the CDR3: TGTGCCAGCAGCTCCAGACTAGACTACGAGCAGTACTTC. It encodes CASSSRLDYEQYF. The chain links TRBV7-2 to TRBJ2-7; a possible D gene is TRBD2 (6 bases). Germline V gene lookup returns CDR1 SGHTA and CDR2 FQGNSA. The CDR3 has 13 amino acids. Trimming shortened V by 4 bases and J by 3 bases, and 10 bases separated the two germline ends.

This clonotype has only a few counts. The chain couples TRBV18 to TRBJ1-2; D is unresolved. The V gene lost 2 bases and the J gene lost 7 bases, with 14 bases spanning the gap. Germline assignment: CDR1 KGHSH and CDR2 LQKENI. The CDR3 length is 14 residues. In nucleotides, the CDR3 is TGTGCCAGCTCACCAGTGTCCGTTCCCTTTGGCTACACCTTC. Its translation: CASSPVSVPFGYTF.

This rearrangement joins TRBV29-1 to TRBJ2-4; D might be TRBD1 or TRBD2, each matching 5 bases. V lost 7 bases to trimming and J lost 13 bases, with 29 bases between them. The CDR3 runs to 15 residues. Germline CDR1 and CDR2: SQVTM and ANQGSEA. CDR3 DNA sequence: TGCAGCGCGGTGGGCCGGCTAGCTACACCCAGGGAACAGTACTTC. It yields the protein CSAVGRLATPREQYF.

The chain carries TRBV28 and TRBJ2-7; TRBD1 aligns across 10 bases. J gave up 6 bases and V 3 bases, and 5 bases lay outside the gene matches. Germline CDR1 and CDR2: MDHEN and SYDVKM. This CDR3 comprises 14 residues. CDR3 sequence: CASSLFGQGVEQYF. Written as DNA, the CDR3 is TGTGCCAGCAGTTTGTTCGGACAGGGGGTCGAGCAGTACTTC.

The CDR3 DNA reads as TGCGCCAGCAGCCAAGGAGCCCACGGGGAGCTGTTTTTT. This encodes CASSQGAHGELFF. The chain is built from TRBV4-1 and TRBJ2-2; D unclear. The CDR3 is 13 residues long. V lost 1 base to trimming and J lost 7 bases, with 7 bases between them. CDR1 is MGHRA and CDR2 is YSYEKL in the germline V gene.

This clonotype was seen at least ten times. The chain is built from TRBV7-8 and TRBJ1-1; 9 bases align to TRBD1. The germline V gene has CDR1 SGHVS and CDR2 FQNEAQ. J was trimmed by 3 bases and V by 5 bases; bases with no gene match: 7. The CDR3 is 15 residues long. The CDR3, as DNA: TGTGCCAGCAGCCCACGGACAGGGGAAGACACTGAAGCTTTCTTT. It encodes CASSPRTGEDTEAFF.